This is a list of T cell receptor beta chains from one sample in a study of blood T cell repertoires in COVID-19. Produced via immunoSEQ multiplex PCR; TCRdb's table is partial and in-frame only. The sample lists about 130,000 clones, approximately 86% occurring once. Sample: peripheral blood. These receptors originate from a woman aged 45-60 years who had recovered from COVID-19. Each CDR3 is given with its conserved first and last residue. A D gene is named only where the DNA matches it firmly. For some rows the clone size is stated as once, few or many, or as a class when expanded; others skip it.

d_call	j_call	v_call	clone_size	cdr3_nt	cdr3_aa
TRBD2	TRBJ2-5	TRBV7-2	NA	TGTGCCAGCAGCTTAGGAGTACTAGCGGGAGCACAAGAGACCCAGTACTTC	CASSLGVLAGAQETQYF
NA	TRBJ2-7	TRBV2	NA	TGTGCCAGCAGGCCGGGGACATCCCACGGTCGTTGGCAGTACTTC	CASRPGTSHGRWQYF
NA	TRBJ2-6	TRBV6-5	NA	TGTGCCAGCAGTTACCTATCCGGGGCTGGGGCCAACGTCCTGACTTTC	CASSYLSGAGANVLTF
NA	TRBJ2-3	TRBV20-1	NA	TGCAGTGCTAGCAGAGATACGCAGTATTTT	CSASRDTQYF
NA	TRBJ1-4	TRBV6-5	few	TGTGCCAGCAGTTACAGGAGGCCGGCAACTAATGAAAAACTGTTTTTT	CASSYRRPATNEKLFF
NA	TRBJ1-1	TRBV20-1	NA	TGCAGTGCCATGGGCGTCACTGAAGCTTTCTTT	CSAMGVTEAFF
TRBD1	TRBJ1-1	TRBV29-1	NA	TGCAGCGTTTATGCGGACAGGGGGAACACTGAAGCTTTCTTT	CSVYADRGNTEAFF
TRBD1	TRBJ1-1	TRBV19	NA	TGTGCCAGTAGTATGAGATCGGGACAGGGGAGGAACACTGAAGCTTTCTTT	CASSMRSGQGRNTEAFF
TRBD2	TRBJ2-2	TRBV27	NA	TGTGCCAGCAGGGTAGCGGGGGGAAACACCGGGGAGCTGTTTTTT	CASRVAGGNTGELFF
NA	TRBJ1-5	TRBV5-1	NA	TGCGCCAGCAGCGCGACAGGCAATCAGCCCCAGCATTTT	CASSATGNQPQHF
NA	TRBJ2-1	TRBV2	NA	TGTGCCAGCAGTGACCCTTCTAGCGCCCTACCGCTCTTC	CASSDPSSALPLF
NA	TRBJ2-3	TRBV9	NA	TGTGCCAGCAGCGGATCGGAACAAACAGCGGTTCTGAGCACAGATACGCAGTATTTT	CASSGSEQTAVLSTDTQYF
NA	TRBJ2-1	TRBV2	NA	TGTGCCAGCACCTATGAGACAATCTCCTACAATGAGCAGTTCTTC	CASTYETISYNEQFF
NA	TRBJ2-1	TRBV5-1	NA	TGCGCCAGCAGGGAGTCCTACAATGAGCAGTTCTTC	CASRESYNEQFF
TRBD1	TRBJ2-4	TRBV5-5	once	TGTGCCAGCAGGGGTACAGGGGGTAGGGGTGACATTCAGTACTTC	CASRGTGGRGDIQYF
NA	TRBJ1-3	TRBV6-5	once	TGTGCCAGTTGGGGGCCAAGCTCTGGAAACACCATATATTTT	CASWGPSSGNTIYF
TRBD2	TRBJ2-1	TRBV29-1	NA	TGCAGCGTTGAGGGGGGGACTGTGGAGCAGTTCTTC	CSVEGGTVEQFF
NA	TRBJ2-1	TRBV7-9	NA	TGTGCCAGCAGACGGTTAAATGAGCAGTTCTTC	CASRRLNEQFF
TRBD1	TRBJ1-2	TRBV5-6	NA	TGTGCCAGCAGCACATCGACAGGGGTCTACACCTTC	CASSTSTGVYTF
TRBD1	TRBJ1-1	TRBV28	NA	TGTGCCAGCAGGAGACTAGTCAGGGGGTACACTGAAGCTTTCTTT	CASRRLVRGYTEAFF
NA	TRBJ2-5	TRBV27	NA	TGTGCCAGCAGTTCCAGGGAGACCCAGTACTTC	CASSSRETQYF
TRBD1	TRBJ2-5	TRBV7-8	once	TGTGCCAGCAGCCTCGTCGCGACAGGGGACAGGGAGACCCAGTACTTC	CASSLVATGDRETQYF
NA	TRBJ1-1	TRBV29-1	medium-sized	TGCAGCGTTGTGACCCCGGGGACTGAAGCTTTCTTT	CSVVTPGTEAFF
TRBD1	TRBJ1-4	TRBV5-6	NA	TGTGCCAGCAGCTTGGTTGGGACAGGGATTGTCGGAAGGGAAAAACTGTTTTTT	CASSLVGTGIVGREKLFF
NA	TRBJ1-5	TRBV7-2	few	TGTGCCAGCAGCGTAGATGCAAATCCGGGACAGCCCCAGCATTTT	CASSVDANPGQPQHF
TRBD2	TRBJ2-3	TRBV30	once	TGTGCCTGGAGTTCTAGCGGGAGGGCCAAAGTGACAGATACGCAGTATTTT	CAWSSSGRAKVTDTQYF
TRBD1	TRBJ1-5	TRBV19	NA	TGTGCCAGCCGCAGGACAGGGGGCAGGGATCAGCCCCAGCATTTT	CASRRTGGRDQPQHF
TRBD1	TRBJ1-4	TRBV5-1	once	TGCGCCAGCAGCACAGGGACAGCCGCAACTAATGAAAAACTGTTTTTT	CASSTGTAATNEKLFF
TRBD1	TRBJ1-4	TRBV5-8	NA	TGTGCCAGCAGCATCGGGACAGGGGGGTTGACTAATGAAAAACTGTTTTTT	CASSIGTGGLTNEKLFF
TRBD1	TRBJ2-6	TRBV4-1	NA	TGCGCCAGCAGTGTCGGGACAGGGCCCTCTGGGGCCAACGTCCTGACTTTC	CASSVGTGPSGANVLTF
TRBD2	TRBJ2-6	TRBV7-2	NA	TGTGCCAGCAGCTTGGGACTACTTAAGAGCTCTGGGGCCAACGTCCTGACTTTC	CASSLGLLKSSGANVLTF
TRBD1	TRBJ1-5	TRBV3-1/TRBV3-2	once	TGTGCCAGCAGCCAAGGCCCTGGACAGGGGGTGATCAAGCCCCAGCATTTT	CASSQGPGQGVIKPQHF
NA	TRBJ1-1	TRBV29-1	many	TGCAGCGTTGACATGGGGAGTATAGCTGAAGCTTTCTTT	CSVDMGSIAEAFF
NA	TRBJ2-1	TRBV10-2	few	TGCGCCAGCAGTGATTGGGTAGTCAGGGGTAATGAGCAGTTCTTC	CASSDWVVRGNEQFF
NA	TRBJ2-7	TRBV5-1	NA	TGCGCCAGCAGCTTGGCCCCGGGTATCTCCTACGAGCAGTACTTC	CASSLAPGISYEQYF
TRBD2	TRBJ2-3	TRBV30	once	TGTGCCTGGACCTATGCGGGAGGGCTTTCAGATACGCAGTATTTT	CAWTYAGGLSDTQYF
TRBD1	TRBJ2-7	TRBV20-1	once	TGCAGTGCTAGTAGGGGGCAATACTCCTACGAGCAGTACTTC	CSASRGQYSYEQYF
TRBD1	TRBJ1-2	TRBV11-2	NA	TGTGCCAGCAGTATGGGGCCCGGGACAGGGGCCCAAGCTAACTATGGCTACACCTTC	CASSMGPGTGAQANYGYTF
NA	TRBJ1-2	TRBV3-1/TRBV3-2	once	TGTGCCAGCAGCCAAGCCTCTTTCTATGGCTACACCTTC	CASSQASFYGYTF
NA	TRBJ2-1	TRBV12-5	NA	TGTGCTAGTGGTTTGGACCCGGACTACTCCAATGAGCAGTTCTTC	CASGLDPDYSNEQFF
NA	TRBJ1-2	TRBV7-2	NA	TGTGCCAGCAGCTTAGCGGCGGGTTATGGCTACACCTTC	CASSLAAGYGYTF
TRBD1	TRBJ1-3	TRBV18	NA	TGTGCCAGCTCACCAGCAGATGCCGGGACAGCCATATATTTT	CASSPADAGTAIYF
NA	TRBJ2-1	TRBV9	NA	TGTGCCAGCAGCGAGCGGCGCGTGCGGTCTGGGCAGTTCTTC	CASSERRVRSGQFF
NA	TRBJ2-7	TRBV9	NA	TGTGCCAGCAGCGTAGATGACAGTCCCTACGAGCAGTACTTC	CASSVDDSPYEQYF
NA	TRBJ1-2	TRBV6-5	NA	TGTGCCAGCAGTTCCCTCCACAGGGCAAGGGACTATGGCTACACCTTC	CASSSLHRARDYGYTF
TRBD1	TRBJ2-3	TRBV5-1	once	TGCGCCAGCAGCTTGTTACCCCGGACAGGGACGCAAACAGATACGCAGTATTTT	CASSLLPRTGTQTDTQYF
TRBD1	TRBJ1-4	TRBV5-1	NA	TGCGCCAGCAGCTTGACAGGGGAAACAACTAATGAAAAACTGTTTTTT	CASSLTGETTNEKLFF
NA	TRBJ2-1	TRBV9	few	TGTGCCAGCAGCGTAGGCCCTAGCTCCGACAATGAGCAGTTCTTC	CASSVGPSSDNEQFF
TRBD1	TRBJ1-1	TRBV6-5	few	TGTGCCAGCAGGCGGGACAGTTTGAACACTGAAGCTTTCTTT	CASRRDSLNTEAFF
TRBD2	TRBJ2-3	TRBV9	NA	TGTGCCAGCAGCGTAGGGACTAGCGGTACAGATACGCAGTATTTT	CASSVGTSGTDTQYF
NA	TRBJ2-5	TRBV11-3	NA	TGTGCCAGCAGCTTGGTTGAGGAACAAGAGACCCAGTACTTC	CASSLVEEQETQYF
TRBD1	TRBJ1-6	TRBV18	NA	TGTGCCAGCTCCCCACTACAGGGGCAGACTTCACCCCTCCACTTT	CASSPLQGQTSPLHF
NA	TRBJ2-1	TRBV4-1	few	TGCGCCAGCAGCCACCCTTTGGGGCTTGGTGAGCAGTTCTTC	CASSHPLGLGEQFF
TRBD1	TRBJ1-2	TRBV13	NA	TGTGCCAGCAGCTTAAAGGCAGGGGGTGTCACCTTC	CASSLKAGGVTF
NA	TRBJ1-2	TRBV5-4	once	TGTGCCAGCAGCTTGGGGACACACCGGTCGAGTGGCTACACCTTC	CASSLGTHRSSGYTF
NA	TRBJ1-1	TRBV18	NA	TGTGCCAGCTCACCGGTTGGGCCTCCGGGGGGCACTGAAGCTTTCTTT	CASSPVGPPGGTEAFF
NA	TRBJ2-2	TRBV20-1	NA	TGCAGTGCTGTTTTAAACGGGGAGCTGTTTTTT	CSAVLNGELFF
NA	TRBJ1-1	TRBV7-8	NA	TGTGCCAGCAGTGGGGGGGCTTACACTGAAGCTTTCTTT	CASSGGAYTEAFF
TRBD2	TRBJ2-2	TRBV5-4	NA	TGTGCCAGCAGCTTGCCGCTAGCGGGACCAACCGGGGAGCTGTTTTTT	CASSLPLAGPTGELFF